This T cell receptor (beta chain) was captured in a study of OX40 agonist ivuxolimab in advanced cancers. In the study overall: Dose-escalation patients had hepatocellular carcinoma, melanoma, renal cell or head and neck cancer. General study findings and limits: Clonal expansion from baseline to week 6 occurred in both CD4+ and CD8+ T cells. Individuals who were partial responders at 0.1-3.0 mg/kg had clonal expansion that ranked among the lowest. Expanded peripheral T cells had an undetermined antigen specificity.

Note on this clone: Its antigen is unidentified.

Measured with immunoSEQ multiplex PCR; TCRdb has only the in-frame clones, and not every one. The sample holds under 40,000 clones, 80% to 85% seen once. CDR1 and CDR2 from the germline V gene are LNHDA and SQIVND (reference sequence). Trimming pared 0 bases from V and 4 bases from J, leaving 0 bases between. The CDR3 is 11 residues long. V gene TRBV19 combines with J gene TRBJ2-5; D is undetermined. The sequencing here drew on CD4+ or CD8+ T cells sorted from blood, taken in a trial of the OX40 agonist ivuxolimab. The clonotype comes from an adult with an advanced solid tumor such as melanoma, head and neck, liver or kidney cancer. CDR3: CASSIEETQYF. The CDR3 DNA is TGTGCCAGTAGTATAGAAGAGACCCAGTACTTC.